A selection of T cell receptor beta chains follows, all from one sample in a study of T cell changes during pregnancy in multiple sclerosis. Produced via immunoSEQ multiplex PCR; TCRdb's table is partial and in-frame only. This sample yields more than 45,000 clones, of which 94% are seen a single time; 0.47% belongs to the top ten. The source was CD4+ T cells from peripheral blood mononuclear cells, collected in the first trimester of pregnancy. The receptor source for this set is a female donor with multiple sclerosis, enrolled in a pregnancy study. Both conserved end residues are part of each CDR3.

TRBV7-6	TRBJ2-7	CASSQTGQGPYEQYF
TRBV5-5	TRBJ2-2	CASSLGQGETGELFF
TRBV18	TRBJ2-1	CASSSLSGGGEQFF
TRBV19	TRBJ2-5	CASSIGGGQETQYF
TRBV5-6	TRBJ1-6	CASSLPSSGSPLHF
TRBV5-6	TRBJ2-6	CASSFEGAGANVLTF
TRBV29-1	TRBJ2-1	CSVRLAGGPVNEQFF
TRBV6-5	TRBJ1-2	CASSYSGTAYGYTF
TRBV5-1	TRBJ2-3	CASSADATGLGTDTQYF
TRBV7-6	TRBJ1-1	CASSLDQGSNTEAFF
TRBV5-4	TRBJ1-1	CASSLGTGGGGTEAFF
TRBV6-1	TRBJ1-2	CASVGTGFGYGYTF
TRBV5-1	TRBJ2-3	CASSSVGQSSDTQYF
TRBV10-3	TRBJ2-2	CASQGRLAGGGELFF
TRBV19	TRBJ1-3	CASSTDGGRGTIYF
TRBV7-7	TRBJ2-1	CASSLKQGGEQFF
TRBV13	TRBJ2-5	CASSSTGGPGETQYF
TRBV9	TRBJ2-2	CASSVASGVNTGELFF
TRBV6-6	TRBJ1-1	CASSAAGRVSTEAFF
TRBV19	TRBJ1-2	CASSPGGTTYGYTF
TRBV7-9	TRBJ2-2	CASSDRIAGGRTGELFF
TRBV5-4	TRBJ1-6	CASSKDRGIDVANSPLHF
TRBV9	TRBJ2-3	CASTRGTYTDTQYF
TRBV5-8	TRBJ2-1	CASSLTGVVNEQFF
TRBV5-1	TRBJ1-2	CASSLAMGQTYGYTF